This is a list of T cell receptor beta chains from one sample in a study of technical replicates of blood from a handful of donors. Clones were read by immunoSEQ multiplex PCR, and TCRdb kept only the in-frame ones, dropping some. Counted here are roughly 87,000 clones, approximately 96% occurring once; the ten biggest clones make up 0.2% to 0.3%. The sequenced sample was T cells isolated from PBMCs. These receptors originate from a human donor in good health. Each CDR3 is given with its conserved first and last residue. D genes are given only for firm matches.

TRBJ2-1	TRBD2	15	TRBV4-1	CASSQGERTSHEQFF
TRBJ1-1	.	14	TRBV29-1	CSVEVNAREAEAFF
TRBJ2-3	.	15	TRBV29-1	CSVQIGLLSTDTQYF
TRBJ1-3	TRBD1	16	TRBV5-1	CASSREAGGSGNTIYF
TRBJ2-5	TRBD2	17	TRBV4-1	CASSPGLAGGLLDGQYF
TRBJ2-6	.	17	TRBV19	CASNPQVSGSGANVLTF
TRBJ2-2	.	16	TRBV11-1	CASSLGLGLYTGELFF
TRBJ1-2	TRBD1	15	TRBV7-9	CASRESGQGAYGYTF
TRBJ2-7	TRBD1	15	TRBV7-8	CASSNRQGAFHEQYF
TRBJ2-7	.	14	TRBV5-1	CASSLGQAANEQYF
TRBJ2-1	TRBD2	14	TRBV5-6	CASSPGTSGAKEFF
TRBJ2-3	.	14	TRBV7-3	CASSLQQGTDTQYF
TRBJ2-7	TRBD1	14	TRBV7-6	CASSSHQGVEEQYF
TRBJ1-2	TRBD1	14	TRBV5-1	CASSRDRGTYGYTF
TRBJ2-7	TRBD2	20	TRBV5-1	CASSLKSTSTSGIVSYEQYF
TRBJ2-7	.	15	TRBV6-5	CASSYGGVGGNEQYF
TRBJ2-3	.	16	TRBV10-1	CASSDRSAHITDTQYF
TRBJ2-2	.	15	TRBV18	CASRDGRRDTGELFF
TRBJ2-6	.	14	TRBV6-5	CASSYGGGGDVLTF
TRBJ2-5	TRBD1	13	TRBV11-2	CASSGRGRETQYF
TRBJ1-2	.	14	TRBV5-6	CASSLFRGNYGYTF
TRBJ1-2	TRBD1	15	TRBV5-4	CASSLGGQSTYGYTF
TRBJ2-7	TRBD2	17	TRBV5-1	CASNSGTSGSRAYEQYF
TRBJ2-5	.	19	TRBV5-4	CASSLGRDQDGPSQETQYF
TRBJ2-1	.	15	TRBV9	CASSVGAGAYNEQFF
TRBJ2-2	.	15	TRBV7-9	CASSFSGTNTGELFF
TRBJ2-7	TRBD1	14	TRBV10-3	CAIRPGGTTYEQYF
TRBJ1-1	TRBD1	15	TRBV19	CASSTGQGLNTEAFF
TRBJ1-2	.	14	TRBV28	CASSSYGTTGGYTF
TRBJ2-3	TRBD2	15	TRBV9	CASSVDGRDTDTQYF
TRBJ2-1	TRBD1	16	TRBV7-9	CASSKGWWTGQDEQFF
TRBJ1-4	.	14	TRBV7-2	CASSFAQYSEKLFF
TRBJ1-2	.	14	TRBV30	CAWSVKSASLSYTF
TRBJ2-2	TRBD1	17	TRBV14	CASSHQVPGQHTGELFF
TRBJ2-5	TRBD2	15	TRBV7-9	CASSPRAGVQETQYF
TRBJ1-1	.	15	TRBV7-8	CASSFRQGIRTEAFF
TRBJ1-6	TRBD1	17	TRBV27	CASSYLAGTADNSPLHF
TRBJ2-1	.	16	TRBV6-6	CASSYSRQGNKNEQFF
TRBJ1-5	.	13	TRBV7-9	CASQGYGNQPQHF
TRBJ2-7	.	16	TRBV7-7	CASSSWSGAQRNEQYF